These T cell receptor beta chains were read from a single sample in a study of molecular identifiers for immune sequencing clone quantification. From the PCR reads, TCRdb called clonotypes with MiXCR, one entry per CDR3 protein. The sample gives under 800,000 distinct CDR3 sequences, approximately 24% of which show up once; 0.75% to 0.8% is in the top ten. The sample taken for sequencing was naive CD8+ T cells from blood, with Jurkat cell RNA spiked in. Source of these receptors: a human donor in good health. Some libraries in this study had Jurkat cell RNA spiked in. CDR3s include the opening cysteine and the closing phenylalanine or tryptophan. The order of the fields is J gene, D gene, V gene, clone size, CDR3 DNA, CDR3 protein. The D gene is left open where the match is weak. Not all rows give a size; the values are once, few, many and, for expanded clones, a class.

TRBJ2-5 - TRBV12-3/TRBV12-4 few TGTGCCAGCAGTGGGCCGGATGAGACCCAGTACTTC CASSGPDETQYF
TRBJ2-3 - TRBV4-3 - TGCGCCAGCAGCCAAGATCTCGGAGGGCCGGGAGATACGCAGTATTTT CASSQDLGGPGDTQYF
TRBJ1-1 - TRBV5-1 - TGCGCCAGCAGCTTCGAGGGGTGGGGCACTGAAGCTTTCTTT CASSFEGWGTEAFF
TRBJ1-6 - TRBV14 - TGTGCCAGCAGCCGGAGGGGTTATAATTCACCCCTCCACTTT CASSRRGYNSPLHF
TRBJ1-5 TRBD1 TRBV19 few TGTGCCAGTAACTTACAGGGGAACGCTCAGCCCCAGCATTTT CASNLQGNAQPQHF
TRBJ1-4 - TRBV5-8 many TGTGCCAGCAGCTTGAGGGGGGCCGTTGAAAAACTGTTTTTT CASSLRGAVEKLFF
TRBJ1-5 - TRBV6-2/TRBV6-3 many TGTGCCAGCAGGGACAATAGCAATCAGCCCCAGCATTTT CASRDNSNQPQHF
TRBJ1-1 TRBD1 TRBV5-1 many TGCGCCAGCAGCTCGAGGACAGGGGTGAACACTGAAGCTTTCTTT CASSSRTGVNTEAFF
TRBJ1-1 - TRBV7-9 few TGTGTCAGCAGCTCCCTTACAGGGCCCAAGTCGAACACTGAAGCTTTCTTT CVSSSLTGPKSNTEAFF
TRBJ2-3 TRBD2 TRBV19 many TGTGCCAGTAGAACCGGGACTAGATCCACAGATACGCAGTATTTT CASRTGTRSTDTQYF
TRBJ2-2 TRBD1 TRBV10-3 few TGTGCCATCAGTGAGTGGAAAGGGGGCGACACCGGGGAGCTGTTTTTT CAISEWKGGDTGELFF
TRBJ2-3 - TRBV6-2/TRBV6-3 few TGTGCCAGCAGTTACCTTACTAGATGGAGGGACACAGATACGCAGTATTTT CASSYLTRWRDTDTQYF
TRBJ2-7 - TRBV28 - TGTGCCAGCAGTCCAAACCCCCGCCTCGAGCAGTACTTC CASSPNPRLEQYF
TRBJ2-7 - TRBV30 few TGTGCCTGGACCCGCGACCGCTGGGACTTGATCTCCTACGAGCAGTACTTC CAWTRDRWDLISYEQYF
TRBJ2-5 TRBD1 TRBV4-1 - TGCGCCAGCAGCCAAGAAAGAGGGGGCGGTGAGACCCAGTACTTC CASSQERGGGETQYF
TRBJ2-3 TRBD2 TRBV6-6 few TGTGCCAGCAGGCACCTAGCGGGAGGGACAGATACGCAGTATTTT CASRHLAGGTDTQYF
TRBJ2-5 - TRBV6-5 - TGTGCCAGCAGTTACTTGACCGGACAAGGGACCCAGTACTTC CASSYLTGQGTQYF
TRBJ1-2 - TRBV27 many TGTGCCAGCAGTTTAAACAGTTACAACTATGGCTACACCTTC CASSLNSYNYGYTF
TRBJ2-5 TRBD2 TRBV7-6 many TGTGCCAGCAGCTTTAATATAGCGGGGGGGCCTCAAGAGACCCAGTACTTC CASSFNIAGGPQETQYF
TRBJ2-5 TRBD1 TRBV12-3/TRBV12-4 - TGTGCCAGCAGCCTGCGGACAGGGGAACAAGAGACCCAGTCCTTC CASSLRTGEQETQSF
TRBJ2-2 - TRBV5-8 - TGTGCCAGCAGCTTCACCGGGACTTTATACAACACCGGGGAGCTGTTTTTT CASSFTGTLYNTGELFF
TRBJ1-2 - TRBV9 - TGTGCCAGCAGTTCGGGACCGACTACTAACTATGGCTACACCTTC CASSSGPTTNYGYTF
TRBJ2-7 - TRBV5-1 many TGCGCCAGCACCCTTACCACAGGTATCTACGAGCAGTACTTC CASTLTTGIYEQYF
TRBJ2-7 TRBD2 TRBV5-5 - TGTGCCAGCAGCGGGACTAGTCTCTACGAGCAGTACTTC CASSGTSLYEQYF
TRBJ2-5 - TRBV11-2 few TGTGCCAGCAGCCCCATGGCAGGGGTATGGGGAGAGACCCAGTACTTC CASSPMAGVWGETQYF
TRBJ2-3 - TRBV7-6 few TGTGCCAGCAGCCCCCCAAGACCGACAGTAGGCACAGATACGCAGTATTTT CASSPPRPTVGTDTQYF
TRBJ2-6 - TRBV7-9 many TGTGCCAGCAGCTTATCAGGGATTGGGGCCAACGTCCTGACTTTC CASSLSGIGANVLTF
TRBJ1-2 - TRBV6-2/TRBV6-3 - TGTGCCAGCACTTCAAACCGGGAGCTGGCACTCTATGGCTACACCTTC CASTSNRELALYGYTF
TRBJ1-6 - TRBV5-5 - TGTGCCAGCAGCCCGGACACCCTGTATAATTCACCCCTCCACTTT CASSPDTLYNSPLHF
TRBJ1-2 TRBD1 TRBV9 - TGTGCCAGCAGCGTAGGTAGCGGACAGGGGAACCACAAACACTTC CASSVGSGQGNHKHF
TRBJ2-2 - TRBV28 many TGTGCCAGCACCTACCGGGACGGCACCGGGGAGCTGTTTTTT CASTYRDGTGELFF
TRBJ2-3 - TRBV7-9 few TGTGCCAGCAGCTTTCGGCACCCAACCGATACGCAGTATTTT CASSFRHPTDTQYF
TRBJ2-3 - TRBV20-1 many TGCAGTGCTAGTGACACGTGGGCTAGCGCCACAGATACGCAGTATTTT CSASDTWASATDTQYF